These 28 T cell receptor beta chains were sequenced from one sample in a study of identical twins. One entry per CDR3 protein results from TCRdb running MiXCR on the 5' RACE reads. The data contain a few hundred thousand distinct CDR3 sequences, 9% to 10% of them singletons. These data also formed part of another study, on yellow fever vaccine responses in identical twins.

The sample taken for sequencing was PBMCs. These receptor sequences come from a woman between 18 and 29 years old in good health.

The chain joins TRBV12-3 or TRBV12-4 to TRBJ1-3; possibly TRBD1 for D (6 bases). The CDR3 extends over 15 amino acids. Trimming took 6 bases from V and 2 from J, leaving 14 bases between them. This chain's CDR3 is CASSLTGSTGNTIYF. The CDR3, as DNA: TGTGCCAGCAGCCTCACAGGGAGCACTGGAAACACCATATATTTT.

The chain uses TRBV12-3 or TRBV12-4 and TRBJ2-2; D not resolved. Trimming cost V 1 base and J 7 bases, with 4 bases left between them. This CDR3 spans 12 amino acids. CDR3 sequence reads: CASSLVIGELFF. CDR3 DNA sequence: TGTGCCAGCAGTTTAGTAATCGGGGAGCTGTTTTTT.

This clonotype showed up just a few times. CDR3 nucleotide sequence: TGCAGTGCTAGCGGACAGTACGAGCAGTACTTC. Translated: CSASGQYEQYF. The chain is built from TRBV20-1 and TRBJ2-7, with a possible D match to TRBD1 (6 bases). V lost 3 bases and J lost 4, with 7 bases in between. The length of the CDR3 is 11 residues. Germline CDR1 DFQATT, CDR2 SNEGSKA (reference sequence).

This chain joins TRBV19 and TRBJ2-1; TRBD2 aligns across 9 bases. In germline, CDR1 is LNHDA, CDR2 SQIVND (reference sequence). The CDR3 runs 17 residues. V trimming: 7 bases; J trimming: 2 bases; junction bases outside the gene matches: 12. The CDR3 DNA reads TGTGCCAGTACCCTCCTCCCCGGGACTAGCCCCTACAATGAGCAGTTCTTC. Its translation is CASTLLPGTSPYNEQFF. The full variable domain, its missing parts supplied by reference TRBV19 and TRBJ2-1, is DGGITQSPKYLFRKEGQNVTLSCEQNLNHDAMYWYRQDPGQGLRLIYYSQIVNDFQKGDIAEGYSVSREKKESFPLTVTSAQKNPTAFYLCASTLLPGTSPYNEQFFGPGTRLTVL.

The table lists this clonotype with many counts. The chain couples TRBV12-3 or TRBV12-4 to TRBJ2-3; D call uncertain. The CDR3 is 14 residues long. V lost 7 bases, J lost 2 bases, and 13 bases lay in between. Here the CDR3 reads CASIFGPNTDTQYF. The CDR3 bases are TGTGCCAGCATCTTCGGACCAAACACAGATACGCAGTATTTT.

This clonotype was observed a handful of times. This sequence joins TRBV10-3 and TRBJ2-1, with 7 bases matching TRBD2. CDR3 length: 14 residues. The junction had 5 bases not matched to a gene; V was cut back by 2 bases and J by 7 bases. In germline, CDR1 is ENHRY, CDR2 SYGVKD. CDR3 bases: TGTGCCATCAGTGAGGGGGAGGGCTCAAATGAGCAGTTCTTC. Encoded protein: CAISEGEGSNEQFF.

This clonotype was observed at least ten times. The chain uses TRBV6-1 and TRBJ2-1; TRBD2 aligns across 13 bases. CDR3 length: 17 amino acids. The germline V gene has CDR1 MNHNS and CDR2 SASEGT. J was trimmed by 4 bases and V by 6 bases; bases with no gene match: 9. The CDR3 is CASSQRTSGSPYNEQFF. The DNA of the CDR3 is TGTGCCAGCAGCCAGCGGACTAGCGGGAGTCCATACAATGAGCAGTTCTTC.

This clonotype has more than one count but fewer than ten. J is TRBJ2-3 and V is TRBV4-3, with D possibly TRBD2 on 6 matching bases. The V end lost 3 bases, the J end lost 6 bases, and 16 bases lay between the germline ends. CDR3 size: 15 residues. Germline CDR1 and CDR2: LGHNA and YSLEER. The CDR3 reads CASSHLQGGGDTQYF. DNA of the CDR3: TGCGCCAGCAGCCATCTCCAGGGAGGCGGGGATACGCAGTATTTT.

J is TRBJ2-6 and V is TRBV7-6; unclear D gene. Germline-derived CDR1 and CDR2 are SGHVS and FNYEAQ. Trimming took off 5 bases at V and 2 bases at J, with 7 bases between the two ends. The CDR3 contains 14 residues. The CDR3 bases are TGTGCCAGCAGCGTCGCCCCTGGGGCCAACGTCCTGACTTTC. Protein: CASSVAPGANVLTF. Supplemented by reference TRBV7-6 and TRBJ2-6, the full variable domain reads GAGVSQSPRYKVTKRGQDVALRCDPISGHVSLYWYRQALGQGPEFLTYFNYEAQQDKSGLPNDRFSAERPEGSISTLTIQRTEQRDSAMYRCASSVAPGANVLTFGAGSRLTVL.

The chain recombines TRBV7-8 with TRBJ2-1; D might be TRBD2 (5 bases). From germline, CDR1 is SGHVS and CDR2 FQNEAQ. The V end lost 0 bases, the J end lost 5 bases, and 17 bases lay between the germline ends. This CDR3 spans 17 amino acids. CDR3 sequence reads: CASSLAIWRSRDNEQFF. CDR3 in DNA: TGTGCCAGCAGCTTAGCTATCTGGAGGTCTCGGGACAATGAGCAGTTCTTC. Based on the CDR3 plus reference TRBV7-8 and TRBJ2-1, the full variable domain is GAGVSQSPRYKVAKRGQDVALRCDPISGHVSLFWYQQALGQGPEFLTYFQNEAQLDKSGLPSDRFFAERPEGSVSTLKIQRTQQEDSAVYLCASSLAIWRSRDNEQFFGPGTRLTVL.

Only a few counts were recorded for this clonotype. The V call is TRBV7-9, the J call TRBJ2-7; the D gene is possibly TRBD2 (5 bases). V lost 2 bases to trimming and J lost 2 bases, with 16 bases between them. This CDR3 spans 16 amino acids. Looked up from germline, CDR1 is SEHNR and CDR2 is FQNEAQ (reference sequence). CDR3 DNA sequence: TGTGCCAGCAGCTTACCACGAGGGCTTCCTACCTACGAGCAGTACTTC. This sequence encodes CASSLPRGLPTYEQYF.

This clonotype was recorded at least ten times. V and J are TRBV4-2 and TRBJ2-7, with 7 bases identical to TRBD1. The CDR3 length is 15 residues. Germline lookup yields CDR1 LGHNA and CDR2 YNFKEQ. J lost 2 bases, V lost 3 bases, and 7 bases had no gene match. The CDR3 sequence is CASSQAGDSAYEQYF. The DNA for the CDR3 is TGTGCCAGCAGCCAGGCCGGGGACAGCGCCTACGAGCAGTACTTC.

This clonotype occurred many times. The chain combines TRBV20-1 with TRBJ2-4; 11 bases fit TRBD2. With 6 bases clipped from V and 0 bases from J, the junction kept 7 bases outside the gene matches. CDR1 DFQATT and CDR2 SNEGSKA come from the germline V gene (reference sequence). This CDR3 has 16 residues. The CDR3 coding sequence is TGCAGTGCCCTTGGGACTAGCGGAAGAGCCAAAAACATTCAGTACTTC. It encodes CSALGTSGRAKNIQYF.

This clonotype was seen a few times. The chain recombines TRBV7-9 with TRBJ2-1; 10 bases fit TRBD2. Germline CDR1 reads SEHNR; CDR2 reads FQNEAQ (reference sequence). With 5 bases clipped from V and 9 bases from J, the junction kept 16 bases outside the gene matches. The CDR3 loop spans 17 amino acids. CDR3 residues: CASSTTSGIPFFGEQFF. The DNA for the CDR3 is TGTGCCAGCAGCACAACTAGCGGGATTCCTTTTTTCGGTGAGCAGTTCTTC.

CDR3 amino acids: CSAASWGRDGYTF. In nucleotides, the CDR3 is TGCAGTGCCGCCTCGTGGGGTAGAGATGGCTACACCTTC. The chain is built from TRBV20-1 and TRBJ1-2; D gene uncertain. Per the germline V gene, CDR1 is DFQATT and CDR2 is SNEGSKA (reference sequence). V was pared by 6 bases and J by 6 bases, with 17 bases between. The length of the CDR3 is 13 residues.

The table lists this clonotype with a few counts. The genes are TRBV7-8 and TRBJ2-7; 7 nucleotides match TRBD1. Germline lookup yields CDR1 SGHVS and CDR2 FQNEAQ. The CDR3 covers 14 residues. J lost 3 bases, V lost 7 bases, and 9 bases had no gene match. CDR3 loop: CASTIGQDRYEQYF. CDR3 sequence (DNA): TGTGCCAGCACTATAGGACAGGACCGCTACGAGCAGTACTTC.

V is TRBV3-1 and J is TRBJ2-1, with 8 positions matching TRBD1. The CDR3 spans 11 residues. CDR1 is LGHDT and CDR2 is YNNKEL in the germline V gene (reference sequence). Unmatched junction bases numbered 5, after V lost 6 bases and J lost 13 bases. The CDR3 spells CASRNRGFQFF. CDR3 DNA: TGTGCCAGCAGGAACAGGGGGTTCCAGTTCTTC.

This clonotype was observed a few times. The chain couples TRBV20-1 to TRBJ2-1; D not resolved. This CDR3 is built from 14 residues. Germline loops: CDR1 DFQATT, CDR2 SNEGSKA (reference sequence). Trimming pared 4 bases from V and 1 base from J, leaving 11 bases between. In DNA form, the CDR3 reads TGCAGTGCTAAGCTTGCATTTTCCTACAATGAGCAGTTCTTC. This codes for CSAKLAFSYNEQFF.

Here the CDR3 DNA reads TGTGCCCTCAGCTCCGAGGCAGGGGGACCCCGCTCTGGGGCCAACGTCCTGACTTTC. It is translated as CALSSEAGGPRSGANVLTF. V is TRBV2 and J is TRBJ2-6; 7 bases match TRBD1. V lost 11 bases and J lost 0; bases outside the gene matches: 19. CDR3 length: 19 amino acids. From germline, CDR1 is SNHLY and CDR2 FYNNEI.

This clonotype was detected only a few times. The chain links TRBV29-1 to TRBJ2-7, with D maybe TRBD1 (6 bases). The V gene's germline CDR1 is SQVTM and CDR2 ANQGSEA. The V and J ends lost 6 bases and 2 bases respectively, with 17 bases between them. This CDR3 comprises 14 residues. CDR3 nucleotide sequence: TGCAGCGTCCTCCCCGCAGGGGCTACCTACGAGCAGTACTTC. This gives the protein CSVLPAGATYEQYF.

A few counts support this clonotype. The chain employs TRBV3-1 and TRBJ2-2, with 14 bases that match TRBD2. The germline V gene encodes CDR1 LGHDT and CDR2 YNNKEL (reference sequence). This CDR3 is built from 19 residues. V lost 1 base to trimming and J lost 8 bases; unmatched junction nucleotides: 12. The DNA for the CDR3 is TGTGCCAGCAGCCAAGCCGGGACTAGCGGGGGCGACCCAAGTGGGGAGCTGTTTTTT. Its translation is CASSQAGTSGGDPSGELFF.

This clonotype came up many times. The chain employs TRBV6-2 or TRBV6-3 and TRBJ2-3; the D gene is possibly TRBD1 (6 bases). Germline lookup yields CDR1 MNHEY and CDR2 SVGEGT. Trimming cost V 8 bases and J 1 base, with 13 bases left between them. The CDR3 length is 14 residues. Written as DNA, the CDR3 is TGTGCCAGCGAGGGGGTTTTAGGCACAGATACGCAGTATTTT. Translation gives CASEGVLGTDTQYF.

A note on this clonotype: Relative to the germline gene, one junction end is altered; a read error may explain this. The gene calls are TRBV3-1 and TRBJ1-5, with TRBD1 matching over 8 bases. The germline V gene has CDR1 LGHDT and CDR2 YNNKEL (reference sequence). The length of the CDR3 is 15 residues. CDR3 bases: TGTGCCAGCAGCCCTGGGGACAGGATAAATCAACCCCGGCATTTT. It is translated as CASSPGDRINQPRHF.

This clonotype has at least ten counts. J is TRBJ2-2 and V is TRBV6-1; D perhaps matches TRBD2 (6 bases). The CDR3 runs 14 residues. V gave up 4 bases and J gave up 6 bases, with 12 bases separating them. Germline V CDR1 and CDR2: MNHNS, SASEGT. In nucleotides, the CDR3 is TGTGCCAGCAGTGGGGACTGGTTCTCCGGGGAGCTGTTTTTT. Encoded protein: CASSGDWFSGELFF.

This clonotype has a handful of counts. V usage is TRBV5-1 and J usage is TRBJ2-3, with unresolved D. The length of the CDR3 is 15 residues. Germline V lookup: CDR1 SGHRS, CDR2 YFSETQ. Trimming removed 0 bases from V and 2 bases from J, with 10 bases in between. The CDR3 coding sequence is TGCGCCAGCAGCTTGGACAGTCTTCCCACAGATACGCAGTATTTT. This codes for CASSLDSLPTDTQYF.

This clonotype came up many times. The chain is built from TRBV29-1 and TRBJ2-7, with D tentatively TRBD1 (5 bases). The CDR3 loop spans 13 amino acids. CDR1 is SQVTM and CDR2 is ANQGSEA in the germline V gene. V shed 1 base and J shed 2 bases, with 9 bases lying between them. CDR3 DNA sequence: TGCAGCGTTGAAGTACAGGATACCTACGAGCAGTACTTC. Protein: CSVEVQDTYEQYF.

The table lists this clonotype with a few counts. J is TRBJ2-2 and V is TRBV7-2, with 7 bases aligning to TRBD2. This CDR3 has 17 residues. Germline V gene data show CDR1 as SGHTA and CDR2 as FQGNSA. Trimming removed 5 bases from V and 0 bases from J; junction bases left unmatched: 9. CDR3 sequence (DNA): TGTGCCAGCAGCACCCTTACGGGGGGAGCGAACACCGGGGAGCTGTTTTTT. Translating it yields CASSTLTGGANTGELFF.

This clonotype was recorded many times. This chain links TRBV6-2 or TRBV6-3 with TRBJ2-3, with TRBD2 matching 11 bases. CDR3 length: 17 amino acids. Trimming cost V 4 bases and J 3 bases; bases outside gene matches: 9. Germline loops: CDR1 MNHEY, CDR2 SVGEGT. CDR3 in amino acids: CASSFVLAGDRTDTQYF. The CDR3 coding sequence is TGTGCCAGCAGTTTCGTACTAGCGGGAGACCGAACAGATACGCAGTATTTT.